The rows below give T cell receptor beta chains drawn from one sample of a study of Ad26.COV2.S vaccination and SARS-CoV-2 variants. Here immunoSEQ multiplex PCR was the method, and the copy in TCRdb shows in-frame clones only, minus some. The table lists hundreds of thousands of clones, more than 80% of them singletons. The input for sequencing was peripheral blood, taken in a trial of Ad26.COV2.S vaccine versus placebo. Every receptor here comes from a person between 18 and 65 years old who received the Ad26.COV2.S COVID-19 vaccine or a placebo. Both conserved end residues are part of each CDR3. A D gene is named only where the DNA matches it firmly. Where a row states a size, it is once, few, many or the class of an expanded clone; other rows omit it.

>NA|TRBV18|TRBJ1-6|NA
TGTGCCAGCTCACCCGAAATGGATTCACCCCTCCACTTT
CASSPEMDSPLHF
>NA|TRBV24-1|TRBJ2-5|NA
TGTGCCACCAGTGACGGGACCAACCAGACCCAGTACTTC
CATSDGTNQTQYF
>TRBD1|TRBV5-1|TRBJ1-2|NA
TGCGCCAGCAGCTTGCCTGGGACAGGGCAACTCAACTATGGCTACACCTTC
CASSLPGTGQLNYGYTF
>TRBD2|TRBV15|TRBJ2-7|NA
TGTGCCACCAGCAGAGCCGGGACTAGCACTTCCTACGAGCAGTACTTC
CATSRAGTSTSYEQYF
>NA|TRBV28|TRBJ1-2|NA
TGTGCCAGCACCAAATCCATCTTCGGGGGCTACACCTTC
CASTKSIFGGYTF
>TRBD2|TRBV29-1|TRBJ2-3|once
TGCAGCGTTGAGGAAGCGGGAGTGGGAGATACGCAGTATTTT
CSVEEAGVGDTQYF
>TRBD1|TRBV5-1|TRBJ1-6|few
TGCGCCAGCAGCTTGGGAGTGGGACAGTATAATTCACCCCTCCACTTT
CASSLGVGQYNSPLHF
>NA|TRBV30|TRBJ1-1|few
TGTGCCTGGAAGGGGGATTCCACTGAAGCTTTCTTT
CAWKGDSTEAFF
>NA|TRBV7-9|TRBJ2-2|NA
TGTGCCAGCAGCTTGGGGACGGTGAACACCGGGGAGCTGTTTTTT
CASSLGTVNTGELFF
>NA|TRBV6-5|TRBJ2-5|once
TGTGCCAGCAGTTACTTGGCGACTGGGGAGACCCAGTACTTC
CASSYLATGETQYF
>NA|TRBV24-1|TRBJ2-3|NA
TGTGCCACCAGTGAGTGGGACCCCCCGGGATCGTCAGATACGCAGTATTTT
CATSEWDPPGSSDTQYF
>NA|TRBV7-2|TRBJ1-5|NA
TGTGCCAGCAGCTTACAGGGTAGGAGCAATCAGCCCCAGCATTTT
CASSLQGRSNQPQHF
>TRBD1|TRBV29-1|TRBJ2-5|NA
TGCAGCGTTCCGGGACAGGGCGGGGAGACCCAGTACTTC
CSVPGQGGETQYF
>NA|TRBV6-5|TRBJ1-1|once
TGTGCCAGCAGTTCAGTGGCTGAAGCTTTCTTT
CASSSVAEAFF
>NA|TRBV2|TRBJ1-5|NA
TGTGCCAGCGGCGGGGGGGGCGGGCCCCAGCATTTT
CASGGGGGPQHF
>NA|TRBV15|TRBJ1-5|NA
TGTGCCACCAGCAGAGACGTCAGGGACCAGCCCCAGCATTTT
CATSRDVRDQPQHF
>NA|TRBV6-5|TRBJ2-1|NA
TGTGCCAGCAGTTACGGTGTCGGGCGGGAGCAGTTCTTC
CASSYGVGREQFF
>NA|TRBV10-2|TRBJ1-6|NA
TGCGCCAGCAGTGAGATTTTAGGGGTGTATTCACCCCTCCACTTT
CASSEILGVYSPLHF
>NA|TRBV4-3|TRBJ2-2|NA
TGCGCCAGCAGCCAAGAGCTTCTGGGGACCGGGGAGCTGTTTTTT
CASSQELLGTGELFF
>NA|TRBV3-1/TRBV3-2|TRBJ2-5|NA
TGTGCCAGCAGGGAAAGGGCCCCAAGGGAGACCCAGTACTTC
CASRERAPRETQYF
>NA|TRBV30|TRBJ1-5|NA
TGTGCCTGGAGTGCAGATCGCAATCAGCCCCAGCATTTT
CAWSADRNQPQHF
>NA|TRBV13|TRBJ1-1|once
TGTGCCAGCAGCGTCGACATGAACACTGAAGCTTTCTTT
CASSVDMNTEAFF
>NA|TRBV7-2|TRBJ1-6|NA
TGTGCCAGCAGCTTAATGGTCCTTTTGGCCTATAATTCACCCCTCCACTTT
CASSLMVLLAYNSPLHF
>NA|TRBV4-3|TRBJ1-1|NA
TGCGCCAGCAGCCAGGATCCTGGCAGGGGCACTGAAGCTTTCTTT
CASSQDPGRGTEAFF
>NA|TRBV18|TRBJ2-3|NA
TGTGCCAGCTCACGACGCCTAGCGCTACCTAGCACAGATACGCAGTATTTT
CASSRRLALPSTDTQYF
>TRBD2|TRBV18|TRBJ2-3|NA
TGTGCCAGCTCACCCCCGCTTGTACTAGCGGGACACACAGATACGCAGTATTTT
CASSPPLVLAGHTDTQYF
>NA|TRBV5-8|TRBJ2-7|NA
TGTGCCAGCAGCCTCAACGTTTGGTCCTACGAGCAGTACTTC
CASSLNVWSYEQYF
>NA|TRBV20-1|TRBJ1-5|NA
TGCAGTGCTAGTGGGGACTTGGGTAGCAATCAGCCCCAGCATTTT
CSASGDLGSNQPQHF
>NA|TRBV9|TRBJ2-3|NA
TGTGCCAGCAGCACTTCCGGGACTAGCACAGATACGCAGTATTTT
CASSTSGTSTDTQYF
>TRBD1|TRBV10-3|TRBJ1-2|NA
TGTGCCATCAGTGTCTCAGGGGGCGACTATGGCTACACCTTC
CAISVSGGDYGYTF
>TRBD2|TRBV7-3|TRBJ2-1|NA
TGTGCCAGCAGCAAGCGGGAGAGCTCCTACAATGAGCAGTTCTTC
CASSKRESSYNEQFF
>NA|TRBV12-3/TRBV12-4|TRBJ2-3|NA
TGTGCCAGCAGCCTGGGGGGACGGGATACGCAGTATTTT
CASSLGGRDTQYF
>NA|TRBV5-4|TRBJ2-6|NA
TGTGCCAGCAGCTTGGGACAGTCTGGGGCCAACGTCCTGACTTTC
CASSLGQSGANVLTF
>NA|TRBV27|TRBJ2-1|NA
TGTGCCAGCAGTTTGTGGTCCGAGTTTTACAATGAGCAGTTCTTC
CASSLWSEFYNEQFF
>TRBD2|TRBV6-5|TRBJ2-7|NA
TGTGCCAGCAGTTACTTGGTAGCGGGTATCAACGAGCAGTACTTC
CASSYLVAGINEQYF
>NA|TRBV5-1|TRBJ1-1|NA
TGCGCCAGCAGCTTGGCGCCAAGCGGGACTGAAGCTTTCTTT
CASSLAPSGTEAFF
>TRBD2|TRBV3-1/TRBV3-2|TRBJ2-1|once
TGTGCCAGCAGCCAATTAAGCGGGAGAGAGTACAATGAGCAGTTCTTC
CASSQLSGREYNEQFF
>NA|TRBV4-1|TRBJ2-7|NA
TGCGCCAGCAGTTCCGGAGGGGGATACGAGCAGTACTTC
CASSSGGGYEQYF
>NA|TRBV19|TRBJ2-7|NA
TGTGCCAGTAGTAGTATCGACTCGGGGTTCTCCTACGAGCAGTACTTC
CASSSIDSGFSYEQYF
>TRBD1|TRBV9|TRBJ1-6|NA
TGTGCCAGCAGCGTATACCCCTGGGGACAGCAGAATTCACCCCTCCACTTT
CASSVYPWGQQNSPLHF
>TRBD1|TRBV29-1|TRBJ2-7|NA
TGCAGCGTTGGCGACAGGGAAAATTACGAGCAGTACTTC
CSVGDRENYEQYF
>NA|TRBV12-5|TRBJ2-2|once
TGTGCTAGTGGTGAGGGACATTTGGATTTGATGACCGGGGAGCTGTTTTTT
CASGEGHLDLMTGELFF
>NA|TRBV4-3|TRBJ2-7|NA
TGCGCCAGCAGCCAAGAAACCCTCTCCTACGAGCAGTACTTC
CASSQETLSYEQYF
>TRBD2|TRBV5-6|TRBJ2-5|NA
TGTGCCAGCAGTCCCGTTGGGGGGAGGGCAATTCAAGAGACCCAGTACTTC
CASSPVGGRAIQETQYF
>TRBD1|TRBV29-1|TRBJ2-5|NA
TGCAGCGTCGTCTGGCCGGGACAGGGGGCCGAGACCCAGTACTTC
CSVVWPGQGAETQYF
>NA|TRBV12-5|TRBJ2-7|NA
TGTGCTTCGGGCCTATCGGGATACAACGAGCAGTACTTC
CASGLSGYNEQYF
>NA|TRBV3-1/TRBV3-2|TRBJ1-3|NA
TGTGCCAGCAGCCAACCCGCGCGGACATTCTCTGGAAACACCATATATTTT
CASSQPARTFSGNTIYF
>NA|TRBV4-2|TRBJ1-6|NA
TGTGCCAGCAGCCAAGATCTCCCATTCTCACCCCTCCACTTT
CASSQDLPFSPLHF